Following are 24 T cell receptor beta chains from one sample sequenced in a study of T cells in Graves' hyperthyroidism and ophthalmopathy. Amplification targeted TCR beta CDR3 regions from RNA transcripts. Primed by the HTBI set, a first-round RT-PCR was run on the TCR CDR3. MiXCR, run by TCRdb on the multiplex PCR reads, gives a single entry per CDR3 protein. Of fewer than 550,000 distinct CDR3 sequences listed, less than 20% were seen once; the top ten hold 7.5% to 8%. Sequenced sample: blood. The receptors were sampled from a woman under 30 with Graves' hyperthyroidism.

This clonotype has at least ten counts. This sequence joins TRBV6-1 and TRBJ2-7; 13 bases align to TRBD2. V lost 5 bases, J lost 2 bases, and 6 bases stayed unmatched. The CDR3 extends over 16 amino acids. Germline lookup yields CDR1 MNHNS and CDR2 SASEGT. CDR3 coding DNA: TGTGCCAGCAGTCCGGGGACTAGCGGGGAAACCTACGAGCAGTACTTC. Translated, it gives CASSPGTSGETYEQYF.

This sequence joins TRBV14 and TRBJ1-6; no reliable D call. The V and J ends lost 3 bases and 9 bases respectively, with 3 bases between them. CDR3 size: 11 residues. CDR1 is SGHDN, CDR2 FVKESK, per germline. CDR3 coding DNA: TGTGCCAGCAGCCAGGGTTCACCCCTCCACTTT. It translates to CASSQGSPLHF.

This clonotype has a handful of counts. The V and J genes are TRBV11-2 and TRBJ1-1, with 7 bases fitting TRBD1. J was trimmed by 0 bases and V by 2 bases; bases with no gene match: 3. The CDR3 has 15 amino acids. CDR1 and CDR2 (germline): SGHAT, FQNNGV. CDR3 amino acids: CASSLSTGVNTEAFF. The CDR3 DNA is TGTGCCAGCAGCTTAAGTACAGGGGTGAACACTGAAGCTTTCTTT.

This clonotype was detected ten times or more. This chain uses TRBV12-3 or TRBV12-4 with TRBJ1-4; maybe TRBD1 (5 bases). The CDR3 is made up of 13 amino acids. Trimming left V 2 bases short and J 14 bases short, with 15 bases between. As DNA, the CDR3 is TGTGCCAGCAGTTTAACCCCGGACACTCGTCTGTTTTTT. Protein product: CASSLTPDTRLFF.

This clonotype has only a few counts. The chain employs TRBV5-6 and TRBJ1-1; TRBD1 is a possible D gene (5 bases). The CDR3 has 17 residues. With 3 bases removed from V and 1 base from J, the gap between germline ends came to 19 bases. Germline loops: CDR1 SGHDT, CDR2 YYEEEE. The CDR3 bases are TGTGCCAGCAGCTGGACGAGCCCGAGGGGCAGGAACACTGAAGCTTTCTTT. Protein product: CASSWTSPRGRNTEAFF.

This clonotype was observed many times. The chain joins TRBV5-1 to TRBJ2-1; D is perhaps TRBD1 or TRBD2 (5 bases each). CDR3 length: 15 residues. Germline V gives CDR1 SGHRS, CDR2 YFSETQ. V shed 0 bases and J shed 5 bases, with 12 bases lying between them. For the CDR3, the DNA is TGCGCCAGCAGCTTGGCTCCGGGGCCGAACAATGAGCAGTTCTTC. Its translation is CASSLAPGPNNEQFF.

This clonotype was observed many times. The chain uses TRBV3-1 and TRBJ2-3; TRBD2 aligns across 8 bases. From germline, CDR1 is LGHDT and CDR2 YNNKEL (reference sequence). J was trimmed by 1 base and V by 4 bases; bases with no gene match: 7. This CDR3 has 16 residues. The CDR3 sequence is CASSPERERGTDTQYF. The DNA of the CDR3 is TGTGCCAGCAGCCCAGAGCGGGAGAGGGGCACAGATACGCAGTATTTT.

This clonotype was counted ten times or more. The chain is built from TRBV28 and TRBJ2-2; weak D call: TRBD1 (6 bases). V lost 5 bases, J lost 5 bases, and 12 bases lay in between. The CDR3 length is 14 residues. The V gene's germline CDR1 is MDHEN and CDR2 SYDVKM. The CDR3 here is CASSLRQETGELFF. The CDR3 region has the DNA TGTGCCAGCAGTCTTAGACAGGAGACCGGGGAGCTGTTTTTT.

This clonotype was counted at least ten times. V is TRBV5-1 and J is TRBJ2-3; 9 nucleotides align to TRBD1. Unmatched junction bases numbered 7, after V lost 4 bases and J lost 4 bases. The CDR3 extends over 15 amino acids. From germline, CDR1 is SGHRS and CDR2 YFSETQ. This chain's CDR3 is CASSKSGTGSDTQYF. The CDR3 DNA reads as TGCGCCAGCAGCAAGTCCGGGACAGGGTCAGATACGCAGTATTTT.

This clonotype was observed at least ten times. This chain joins TRBV6-6 and TRBJ1-2; 9 bases align to TRBD1. V dropped 2 bases and J dropped 4; count of bases not matched to a gene: 8. The germline V gene has CDR1 MNHNY and CDR2 SVGAGI (reference sequence). This CDR3 contains 16 residues. CDR3 sequence (DNA): TGTGCCAGCAGTTACACTCTAACAGGGGGCGCCTATGGCTACACCTTC. Translated: CASSYTLTGGAYGYTF.

The table lists this clonotype with many counts. The V call is TRBV3-1, the J call TRBJ1-2; D gene uncertain. The V gene lost 2 bases and the J gene lost 4 bases, with 17 bases spanning the gap. From germline, CDR1 is LGHDT and CDR2 YNNKEL (reference sequence). There are 16 residues in the CDR3. CDR3 nucleotides: TGTGCCAGCAGCCAAAGTCTCGAGACGACGATCTATGGCTACACCTTC. It translates to CASSQSLETTIYGYTF.

This clonotype was recorded at least ten times. The chain uses TRBV12-3 or TRBV12-4 and TRBJ2-1; 13 bases are shared with TRBD2. CDR3 length: 15 amino acids. J gave up 4 bases and V 3 bases, and 0 bases lay outside the gene matches. CDR3 bases: TGTGCCAGCAGTTTGACTAGCGGGAGGTACAATGAGCAGTTCTTC. It is translated as CASSLTSGRYNEQFF.

This clonotype was found many times. The chain combines TRBV6-1 with TRBJ2-3, with 13 bases lining up with TRBD2. Germline assignment: CDR1 MNHNS and CDR2 SASEGT. This CDR3 contains 15 residues. V gave up 7 bases and J gave up 0 bases; unmatched junction bases: 1. Written as DNA, the CDR3 is TGTGCCAGCATGGGACTAGCGGGGAGCACAGATACGCAGTATTTT. Amino acids: CASMGLAGSTDTQYF.

This clonotype was counted between two and nine times. The V call is TRBV7-9, the J call TRBJ2-3; TRBD2 matches at 11 bases. V gave up 4 bases and J gave up 2 bases; unmatched junction bases: 8. The germline V gene encodes CDR1 SEHNR and CDR2 FQNEAQ (reference sequence). CDR3 length equals 17 residues. Here the CDR3 reads CASSSSRLAGFTDTQYF. The CDR3 DNA reads as TGTGCCAGCAGCTCAAGTAGACTAGCGGGATTCACAGATACGCAGTATTTT.

This rearrangement joins TRBV20-1 to TRBJ2-3, with TRBD2 matching over 12 bases. The germline V gene has CDR1 DFQATT and CDR2 SNEGSKA (reference sequence). J was trimmed by 7 bases and V by 2 bases; bases with no gene match: 7. There are 15 residues in the CDR3. The CDR3 sequence is CSARPLAGGPHTQYF. The CDR3, as DNA: TGCAGTGCTAGACCTCTAGCGGGAGGGCCACATACGCAGTATTTT.

This clonotype was found many times. CDR3 DNA sequence: TGTGCCAGTAGCCCTAATGGAAGGCGGGGGGAAAGTAACTATGGCTACACCTTC. Translated: CASSPNGRRGESNYGYTF. The genes are TRBV19 and TRBJ1-2; weak D call: TRBD1 (5 bases). CDR1 and CDR2 (germline): LNHDA, SQIVND (reference sequence). CDR3 length: 18 amino acids. V shed 6 bases and J shed 1 base, with 24 bases lying between them.

This clonotype was seen more than once but under ten times. A clone one base away is much larger, so this may be a read error. This chain connects TRBV28 to TRBJ2-3; 7 bases are a match to TRBD2. The CDR3 loop spans 15 amino acids. Germline-derived CDR1 and CDR2 are MDHEN and SYDVKM. The DNA for the CDR3 is TGTGTCAGCAGTTGGGAGGGGCGGGGCACAGATACGCAGTATTTT. Protein sequence: CVSSWEGRGTDTQYF.

This clonotype appeared many times. DNA of the CDR3: TGTGCCAGCTCACCCAATGGCGGGGGGGCCGGCGAGCAGTACTTC. This translates into CASSPNGGGAGEQYF. The chain is built from TRBV18 and TRBJ2-7, with TRBD2 identical over 9 bases. The CDR3 is 15 residues long. Germline V gene data show CDR1 as KGHSH and CDR2 as LQKENI. J lost 6 bases, V lost 3 bases, and 9 bases had no gene match.

This clonotype showed up just a few times. At one end the junction does not follow the germline gene, possibly because of a read error. The chain combines TRBV19 with TRBJ2-7; D unclear. This CDR3 contains 13 residues. In germline, CDR1 is LNHDA, CDR2 SQIVND (reference sequence). This chain's CDR3 is CASSIRSSYGQYF. The CDR3 DNA is TGTGCCAGTAGTATCCGCAGCTCCTACGGGCAGTACTTC. Full variable domain (outside the CDR3, taken from reference TRBV19 and TRBJ2-7): DGGITQSPKYLFRKEGQNVTLSCEQNLNHDAMYWYRQDPGQGLRLIYYSQIVNDFQKGDIAEGYSVSREKKESFPLTVTSAQKNPTAFYLCASSIRSSYGQYFGPGTRLTVT.

This clonotype turned up a few times. This chain connects TRBV5-4 to TRBJ2-1; TRBD1 matches 9 bases. Per germline, CDR1 SGHNT and CDR2 YYREEE (reference sequence). This CDR3 contains 20 residues. The junction had 16 bases not matched to a gene; V was cut back by 3 bases and J by 0 bases. The CDR3 is CASSSLRRDRAVSSYNEQFF. For the CDR3, the DNA is TGTGCCAGCAGCTCCCTCAGGAGGGACAGGGCGGTTAGCTCCTACAATGAGCAGTTCTTC.

V and J are TRBV5-1 and TRBJ1-3; tentative D call: TRBD1 (5 bases). Trimming shortened V by 2 bases and J by 1 base, and 10 bases separated the two germline ends. Germline CDR1 and CDR2: SGHRS and YFSETQ. The CDR3 has 15 residues. The CDR3 region is CASSFDSTSGNTIYF. CDR3 nucleotides: TGCGCCAGCAGCTTCGACAGCACATCTGGAAACACCATATATTTT.

This clonotype was observed many times. This chain links TRBV19 with TRBJ2-7; 9 positions agree with TRBD2. V shed 7 bases and J 5 bases; nucleotides not matched to a gene: 6. From germline, CDR1 is LNHDA and CDR2 SQIVND (reference sequence). The length of the CDR3 is 13 residues. In DNA form, the CDR3 reads TGTGCCAGTACCGGCGGGGGGGCTCACGAGCAGTACTTC. This encodes CASTGGGAHEQYF.

This clonotype occurred many times. V gene TRBV9 combines with J gene TRBJ2-3, with TRBD2 identical over 8 bases. The J segment lost 4 bases and the V segment lost 1 base, leaving 5 bases of the junction unmatched. The CDR3 is 15 residues long. The germline V gene has CDR1 SGDLS and CDR2 YYNGEE. In DNA form, the CDR3 reads TGTGCCAGCAGCGTAACCGGGAGGGCCTCAGATACGCAGTATTTT. This gives the protein CASSVTGRASDTQYF.

This clonotype was seen at least ten times. This chain joins TRBV24-1 and TRBJ2-1; D tentatively fits TRBD1 or TRBD2 (5 bases each). Germline V gene sequence: CDR1 KGHDR, CDR2 SFDVKD. V dropped 3 bases and J dropped 1 base, with 24 bases sitting between them. This CDR3 contains 20 residues. CDR3 amino acids: CATSDAGPRGKRSSYNEQFF. CDR3 sequence (DNA): TGTGCCACCAGTGATGCCGGCCCTAGGGGCAAGCGGAGTTCCTACAATGAGCAGTTCTTC.